Sequencing of this TCR beta chain was carried out in a study of cytomegalovirus exposure and HLA in healthy donors. Comments on this clone: The antigen is undetermined.

Findings and caveats of the study: Indistinguishability led to the exclusion of some V segments, TRBV6-2 and TRBV6-3 included. Later analysis identified a missense DCLRE1C variant that was linked to TCR beta V- and J-gene trimming. Later analysis showed most CMV-associated TCR beta chains appearing HLA-restricted.

Primers included in the PCR were 60 Vbeta and 13 Jbeta primers. Only in-frame clones appear in the TCRdb table, and some are missing; sequencing was by immunoSEQ multiplex PCR. The table includes around 93,000 clones, roughly 82% detected once. Trimming cost V 2 bases and J 0 bases; bases outside gene matches: 1. CDR1 and CDR2 (germline): MNHEY, SMNVEV (reference sequence). The CDR3 is 16 residues long. This rearrangement joins TRBV27 to TRBJ2-7, with 13 nucleotides matching TRBD2. The source is a man aged 25 to 45 in good health and CMV-seropositive. Sequences were obtained from PBMCs. The CDR3 here is CASSLRTSGSSYEQYF. The CDR3 DNA reads TGTGCCAGCAGTTTAAGGACTAGCGGGAGCTCCTACGAGCAGTACTTC.